These T cell receptor beta chains were read from a single sample in a study of response to subunit inactivated influenza vaccine. One entry per CDR3 protein, called by TCRdb with MiXCR from the RT-PCR reads. The sample has about 500,000 distinct CDR3 sequences; 16% are singletons. Here the sequenced sample was CD4+ T cells sorted from PBMCs, taken about 23 months after vaccination. The receptors come from a man aged 45-69 years who received an inactivated influenza vaccine. Each CDR3 is given with its conserved first and last residue.

TRBV7-9,TRBJ2-7,CASSLGMGLAFQYF
TRBV11-2,TRBJ2-1,CASSRKGGYNEQFF
TRBV29-1,TRBJ1-1,CSVDETGNTEAFF
TRBV4-1,TRBJ2-7,CASSQAEQNYEQYF
TRBV20-1,TRBJ1-2,CSARGLELGYTGGYTF
TRBV29-1,TRBJ2-5,CSVGLGQKTQYF
TRBV10-2,TRBJ1-2,CASGPGQGTGYTF
TRBV6-2/TRBV6-3,TRBJ2-4,CASSRGSGGLKNIQYF
TRBV20-1,TRBJ2-7,CSANRADNEQYF
TRBV5-1,TRBJ1-6,CASSLGNRDSPLHF
TRBV4-3,TRBJ2-1,CASSQDIRGGEQFF
TRBV11-2,TRBJ2-1,CASNHLPSRKLNEQFF
TRBV7-9,TRBJ1-1,CASTVMNTEAFF
TRBV12-3/TRBV12-4,TRBJ2-7,CASSPADGSYEQYF
TRBV12-3/TRBV12-4,TRBJ1-1,CASSLSQIPEAFF
TRBV5-1,TRBJ2-3,CASSLDGTGGKDTQYF
TRBV7-2,TRBJ1-5,CASSLVGGGNQPQHF
TRBV19,TRBJ2-1,CASSSGTGRSISDEQFF
TRBV11-3,TRBJ2-1,CASSPRAGYNEQFF
TRBV6-1,TRBJ1-3,CASGSQDGRSGNTIYF
TRBV20-1,TRBJ2-5,CSARDLSPAGVKETQYF
TRBV7-2,TRBJ2-1,CASSLEAGPSYNEQFF
TRBV5-5,TRBJ2-7,CASSLGAGPLSYEQYF
TRBV5-1,TRBJ2-1,CASSITLAGGHNEQFF
TRBV27,TRBJ2-2,CASSLIRGSGRATGELFF
TRBV12-3/TRBV12-4,TRBJ2-7,CASRLGVSYEQYF
TRBV5-1,TRBJ2-6,CASSVQASGANVLTF
TRBV5-1,TRBJ2-7,CASSLMTGGSSYEQYF
TRBV29-1,TRBJ2-1,CSVLGLAGDNEQFF
TRBV12-3/TRBV12-4,TRBJ2-3,CASSLSASGTDTQYF
TRBV7-7,TRBJ2-1,CASSLLLEQAEQFF
TRBV4-1,TRBJ1-5,CASSPFGLDRGPVGNQPQHF
TRBV29-1,TRBJ2-2,CSPEARRRTGELFF
TRBV15,TRBJ2-5,CATSRPPGTQNQETQYF
TRBV28,TRBJ1-1,CASSLSGVAEAFF
TRBV29-1,TRBJ2-1,CSTGVGGSYNEQFF
TRBV11-2,TRBJ2-2,CASSMGQVYTGELFF
TRBV10-3,TRBJ1-4,CAISDQGQAYEKLFF
TRBV20-1,TRBJ2-5,CSARDGSQETQYF
TRBV25-1,TRBJ2-7,CASSDLARVSGEQYF
TRBV4-1,TRBJ2-5,CASSQAGHLQETQYF
TRBV7-2,TRBJ2-3,CASSPRLAGPRTDTQYF
TRBV7-9,TRBJ2-3,CASSYGTFTDTQYF